One sample yielded the 22 T cell receptor beta chains listed below, sequenced in a study of blood T cell repertoires in COVID-19 (dated by TCRdb to the early 2020s). Libraries were prepared through the immunoSEQ multiplex PCR assay. TCRdb carries this immuneACCESS record with in-frame sequences only. Its versions omit some clonotypes, under half of them owing to an unresolved V gene in the studies checked, with the rest unexplained. This sample comprises under 200,000 clones, roughly 84% of them detected only once. The top ten constitute over 5% of the sample. Sequencing was done on a sample of peripheral blood. The receptors here all came from a woman between 45 and 65 years old with COVID-19, enrolled during active disease.

This clone was found many times. The chain carries TRBV4-2 and TRBJ1-3; no clear D gene. The CDR3 covers 15 residues. CDR1 and CDR2 (germline): LGHNA, YNFKEQ. The germline V and J ends were trimmed by 0 bases and 4 bases, with 10 bases remaining between them. As DNA, the CDR3 is TGTGCCAGCAGCCAAGAGGGGAGTTCAGGAAACACCATATATTTT. It codes for CASSQEGSSGNTIYF.

This clone was observed a single time. The rearrangement links TRBV19 to TRBJ1-1; D unclear. Germline-derived CDR1 and CDR2 are LNHDA and SQIVND (reference sequence). The CDR3 sequence is 12 residues long. In nucleotides, the CDR3 is TGTGCTTCGTGGGAGGTTGGCACTGAAGCTTTCTTT. It translates to CASWEVGTEAFF.

CDR3: CASSGAGGDEQFF. The CDR3 nucleotides read TGTGCCAGCAGTGGAGCGGGGGGGGATGAGCAGTTCTTC. This chain uses TRBV6-1 with TRBJ2-1; TRBD2 agrees at 10 bases. The CDR3 is made up of 13 amino acids. Germline assignment: CDR1 MNHNS and CDR2 SASEGT. Trimming removed 4 bases from V and 8 bases from J; junction bases left unmatched: 2.

The J gene is TRBJ1-5, the V gene TRBV5-6; D not resolved. The CDR3 runs 15 residues. V was trimmed by 3 bases and J by 0 bases, leaving 10 bases between them. Germline V gene data show CDR1 as SGHDT and CDR2 as YYEEEE. The DNA for the CDR3 is TGTGCCAGCAGCTCTAGGGAGTATAGCAATCAGCCCCAGCATTTT. Translated, it gives CASSSREYSNQPQHF.

This clone has a handful of counts. The V and J genes are TRBV5-1 and TRBJ2-7, with 7 bases lining up with TRBD1. V shed 0 bases, J shed 3 bases, and the junction held 3 bases outside the gene matches. CDR1 is SGHRS and CDR2 is YFSETQ in the germline V gene. CDR3 length: 14 residues. CDR3 sequence reads: CASSLGDRNYEQYF. CDR3 sequence (DNA): TGCGCCAGCAGCTTGGGGGACAGAAACTACGAGCAGTACTTC.

V gene TRBV12-3 or TRBV12-4 combines with J gene TRBJ2-7, with no clear D. The length of the CDR3 is 12 residues. Trimming took off 6 bases at V and 1 base at J, with 7 bases between the two ends. CDR3 coding DNA: TGTGCCAGCAGGTCCGGGTCCTACGAGCAGTACTTC. This encodes CASRSGSYEQYF.

This rearrangement joins TRBV15 to TRBJ2-5, with 7 bases that match TRBD1. The CDR3 has 17 amino acids. J gave up 2 bases and V 1 base, and 10 bases lay outside the gene matches. Germline CDR1 is LNHNV and CDR2 is YYDKDF (reference sequence). The CDR3 region is CATSRGTTGAGQETQYF. The CDR3 DNA sequence: TGTGCCACCAGCAGAGGGACAACAGGGGCCGGGCAAGAGACCCAGTACTTC.

The chain employs TRBV30 and TRBJ2-1; D is ambiguous. Germline CDR1 reads GTSNPN; CDR2 reads SVGIG (reference sequence). The CDR3 contains 13 residues. V was pared by 0 bases and J by 4 bases, with 7 bases between. The CDR3 sequence: CAWSVNRYNEQFF. The CDR3 nucleotides read TGTGCCTGGAGTGTAAACAGATACAATGAGCAGTTCTTC.

Turning to this clone: One end of the junction fails to match germline, which may point to a read error. The chain combines TRBV6-4 with TRBJ2-7, with D tentatively TRBD2 (5 bases). Germline CDR1 MRHNA, CDR2 SNTAGT. This CDR3 has 14 amino acids. CDR3 amino acids: CASTQRADSSEQYF. The DNA for the CDR3 is TGTGCCAGCACCCAGAGGGCAGACTCCTCCGAGCAGTACTTC.

The V call is TRBV3-1 (or the pseudogene TRBV3-2), the J call TRBJ1-5, with D perhaps TRBD1 (6 bases). Germline loops: CDR1 LGHDT, CDR2 YNNKEL (reference sequence). Trimming removed 5 bases from V and 7 bases from J, with 9 bases in between. The CDR3 consists of 12 residues. CDR3 bases: TGTGCCAGCAGCGAGGGGGGGCAGCCCCAGCATTTT. Translated: CASSEGGQPQHF.

The chain carries TRBV7-2 and TRBJ2-1, with TRBD1 matching over 10 bases. CDR3 length: 15 residues. The germline gives CDR1 SGHTA, CDR2 FQGNSA. V was clipped by 4 bases and J by 4 bases; unmatched bases: 4. CDR3 in DNA: TGTGCCAGCAGCTCGCCGGGACAGGGGTACAATGAGCAGTTCTTC. Its protein is CASSSPGQGYNEQFF.

This rearrangement joins TRBV19 to TRBJ1-2, with 9 bases lining up with TRBD1. Germline loops: CDR1 LNHDA, CDR2 SQIVND (reference sequence). The V and J ends lost 0 bases and 4 bases, in that order; junction bases with no gene match: 3. The CDR3 is 15 amino acids. The chain's CDR3 is CASSIEEGQGYGYTF. CDR3 coding DNA: TGTGCCAGTAGTATAGAGGAGGGACAGGGCTATGGCTACACCTTC.

This clone was seen a single time. The chain uses TRBV12-5 and TRBJ1-2; 7 positions match TRBD1. Germline CDR1 LGHNT, CDR2 FRNRAP. This CDR3 has 12 amino acids. V gave up 2 bases and J gave up 8 bases; unmatched junction bases: 2. The CDR3 nucleotides are TGTGCTAGTGGTTTGCCGACAGGGGGCTACACCTTC. As protein: CASGLPTGGYTF.

CDR3 amino acids: CASSERTGGFYEQYF. CDR3 bases: TGTGCCAGCAGCGAGCGGACAGGGGGTTTCTACGAGCAGTACTTC. The chain employs TRBV7-9 and TRBJ2-7; 10 bases align to TRBD1. The length of the CDR3 is 15 residues. V lost 5 bases and J lost 3; bases outside the gene matches: 7. The germline CDR1 and CDR2 sequences are SEHNR and FQNEAQ (reference sequence).

The chain combines TRBV14 with TRBJ2-6; D perhaps matches TRBD1 (5 bases). The CDR3 totals 16 residues. From germline, CDR1 is SGHDN and CDR2 FVKESK. V was pared by 1 base and J by 1 base, with 8 bases between. The CDR3, as DNA: TGTGCCAGCAGCCAAGCTCAGGGATCTGGGGCCAACGTCCTGACTTTC. It yields the protein CASSQAQGSGANVLTF.

The V and J genes are TRBV2 and TRBJ2-1, with TRBD1 as a possible D gene (5 bases). Trimming stripped 6 bases from V and 2 bases from J, with 14 bases between. Germline CDR1 reads SNHLY; CDR2 reads FYNNEI. The CDR3 consists of 15 residues. The CDR3 DNA reads TGTGCCAGCAGAACGTTACAGGACCCCTACAATGAGCAGTTCTTC. This codes for CASRTLQDPYNEQFF.

This chain connects TRBV3-1 (or the pseudogene TRBV3-2) to TRBJ2-5; 10 bases map to TRBD2. V shed 4 bases and J 14 bases; nucleotides not matched to a gene: 13. The V gene's germline CDR1 is LGHDT and CDR2 YNNKEL (reference sequence). The CDR3 is made up of 14 amino acids. CDR3 bases: TGTGCCAGCAGCCCACTTCAGCGGGGGGGCCTTCCCTACTTC. Translation: CASSPLQRGGLPYF.

V and J are TRBV5-1 and TRBJ1-2; the match to TRBD1 covers 12 bases. The CDR3 runs 15 residues. Germline lookup yields CDR1 SGHRS and CDR2 YFSETQ. V lost 0 bases, J lost 4 bases, and 1 base stayed unmatched. CDR3 region: CASSLGGQGAYGYTF. The CDR3 region has the DNA TGCGCCAGCAGCTTGGGGGGACAGGGGGCCTATGGCTACACCTTC. The variable domain in full, completed from reference TRBV5-1 and TRBJ1-2, reads KAGVTQTPRYLIKTRGQQVTLSCSPISGHRSVSWYQQTPGQGLQFLFEYFSETQRNKGNFPGRFSGRQFSNSRSEMNVSTLELGDSALYLCASSLGGQGAYGYTFGSGTRLTVV.

J is TRBJ2-3 and V is TRBV2; TRBD2 matches 11 bases. Germline trimming cut 3 bases from V and 0 bases from J; bases unmatched to any gene: 5. This CDR3 has 17 amino acids. CDR1 SNHLY and CDR2 FYNNEI come from the germline V gene. The CDR3 sequence is CASSEISGGGSTDTQYF. CDR3 nucleotide sequence: TGTGCCAGCAGTGAGATTAGCGGGGGGGGAAGCACAGATACGCAGTATTTT.

The chain carries TRBV15 and TRBJ2-2, with TRBD1 identical over 8 bases. The CDR3 is 15 residues long. Germline V gene lookup returns CDR1 LNHNV and CDR2 YYDKDF (reference sequence). With 8 bases clipped from V and 4 bases from J, the junction kept 9 bases outside the gene matches. The CDR3 region is CATERDRGSTGELFF. CDR3 sequence (DNA): TGTGCCACCGAGCGTGACAGGGGTAGCACCGGGGAGCTGTTTTTT. Full variable domain (missing parts from reference TRBV15 and TRBJ2-2): DAMVIQNPRYQVTQFGKPVTLSCSQTLNHNVMYWYQQKSSQAPKLLFHYYDKDFNNEADTPDNFQSRRPNTSFCFLDIRSPGLGDTAMYLCATERDRGSTGELFFGEGSRLTVL.

The chain links TRBV30 to TRBJ2-5; 10 bases are shared with TRBD2. Trimming removed 5 bases from V and 1 base from J; junction bases left unmatched: 13. Germline CDR1 reads GTSNPN; CDR2 reads SVGIG (reference sequence). The CDR3 totals 17 residues. The CDR3 sequence: CAWRSGGAGSPQETQYF. In DNA, the CDR3 is TGTGCCTGGCGCAGCGGGGGGGCGGGTAGCCCCCAAGAGACCCAGTACTTC.

This clone turned up a few times. The rearrangement links TRBV7-2 to TRBJ2-3, with 8 bases matching TRBD2. The CDR3 consists of 15 residues. The germline V gene has CDR1 SGHTA and CDR2 FQGNSA. The V and J ends lost 2 bases and 4 bases, in that order; junction bases with no gene match: 5. This chain's CDR3 is CASSLRGGPADTQYF. The CDR3 DNA sequence: TGTGCCAGCAGCTTACGGGGGGGCCCCGCAGATACGCAGTATTTT.